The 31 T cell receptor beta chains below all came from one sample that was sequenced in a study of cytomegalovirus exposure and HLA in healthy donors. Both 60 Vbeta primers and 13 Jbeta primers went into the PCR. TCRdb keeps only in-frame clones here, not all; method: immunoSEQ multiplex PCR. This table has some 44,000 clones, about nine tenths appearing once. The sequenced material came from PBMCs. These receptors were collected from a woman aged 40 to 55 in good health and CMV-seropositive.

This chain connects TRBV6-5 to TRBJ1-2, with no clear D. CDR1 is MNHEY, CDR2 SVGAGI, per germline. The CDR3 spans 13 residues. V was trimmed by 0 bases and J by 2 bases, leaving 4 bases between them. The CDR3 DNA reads TGTGCCAGCAGTTACTCGGCCAACTATGGCTACACCTTC. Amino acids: CASSYSANYGYTF.

In DNA, the CDR3 is TGTGCCAGCAGAGACTCCTACGGGGATTTGGAGACCCAGTACTTC. Its protein product is CASRDSYGDLETQYF. The rearrangement uses TRBV6-5 and TRBJ2-5, with a weak D call TRBD2 (5 bases). V was cut by 6 bases and J by 5 bases, with 19 bases left in between. The CDR3 is 15 amino acids. Germline lookup yields CDR1 MNHEY and CDR2 SVGAGI.

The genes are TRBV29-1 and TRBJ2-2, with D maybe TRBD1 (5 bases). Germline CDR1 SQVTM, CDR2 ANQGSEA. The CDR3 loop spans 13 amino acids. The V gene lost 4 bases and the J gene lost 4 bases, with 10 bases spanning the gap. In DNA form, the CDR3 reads TGCAGCGTTGGACAGTCGGGCACCGGGGAGCTGTTTTTT. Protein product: CSVGQSGTGELFF.

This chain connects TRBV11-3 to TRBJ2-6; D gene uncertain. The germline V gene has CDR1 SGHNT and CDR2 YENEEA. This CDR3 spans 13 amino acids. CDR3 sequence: CASPVSGANVLTF. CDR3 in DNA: TGTGCGAGCCCCGTCTCTGGGGCCAACGTCCTGACTTTC. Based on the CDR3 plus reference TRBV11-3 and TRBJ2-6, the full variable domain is EAGVVQSPRYKIIEKKQPVAFWCNPISGHNTLYWYLQNLGQGPELLIRYENEEAVDDSQLPKDRFSAERLKGVDSTLKIQPAELGDSAVYLCASPVSGANVLTFGAGSRLTVL.

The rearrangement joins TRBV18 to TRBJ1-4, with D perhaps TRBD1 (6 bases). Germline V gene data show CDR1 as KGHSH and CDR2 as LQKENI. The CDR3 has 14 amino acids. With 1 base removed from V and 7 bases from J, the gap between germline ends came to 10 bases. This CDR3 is CASSPRGGGEKLFF. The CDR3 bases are TGTGCCAGCTCACCACGAGGGGGTGGTGAAAAACTGTTTTTT.

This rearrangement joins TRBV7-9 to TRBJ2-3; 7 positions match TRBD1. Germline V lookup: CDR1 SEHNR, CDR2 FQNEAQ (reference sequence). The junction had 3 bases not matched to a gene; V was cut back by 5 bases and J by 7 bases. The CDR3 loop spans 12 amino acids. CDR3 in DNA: TGTGCCAGCAGCACACAGGGGAATACGCAGTATTTT. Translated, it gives CASSTQGNTQYF.

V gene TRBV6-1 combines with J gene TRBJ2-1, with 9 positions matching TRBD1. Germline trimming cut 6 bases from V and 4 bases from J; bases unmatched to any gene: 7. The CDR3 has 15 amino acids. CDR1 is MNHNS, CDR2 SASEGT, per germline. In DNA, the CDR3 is TGTGCCAGCAGATATGGACAGGGGAGGTACAATGAGCAGTTCTTC. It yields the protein CASRYGQGRYNEQFF.

The CDR3, as DNA: TGCGCCAGCAGTGAGGGTAGCGGGGTCAGCACAGATACGCAGTATTTT. This gives the protein CASSEGSGVSTDTQYF. The chain combines TRBV10-1 with TRBJ2-3; TRBD2 matches at 8 bases. This CDR3 spans 16 amino acids. V gave up 2 bases and J gave up 0 bases; unmatched junction bases: 4. Germline V gene sequence: CDR1 WNHNN, CDR2 SYGVQD (reference sequence).

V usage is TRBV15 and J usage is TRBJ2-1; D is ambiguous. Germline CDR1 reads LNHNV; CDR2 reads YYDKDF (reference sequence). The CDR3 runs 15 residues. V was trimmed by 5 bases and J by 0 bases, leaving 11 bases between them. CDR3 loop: CATSRDSSSYNEQFF. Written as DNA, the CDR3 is TGTGCCACCAGCCGCGACTCGAGCTCCTACAATGAGCAGTTCTTC.

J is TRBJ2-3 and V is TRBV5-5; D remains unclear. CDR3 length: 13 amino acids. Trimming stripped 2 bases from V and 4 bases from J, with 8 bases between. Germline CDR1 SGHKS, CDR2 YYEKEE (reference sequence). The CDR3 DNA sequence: TGTGCCAGCAGCTTCCCCCTCGCAGATACGCAGTATTTT. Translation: CASSFPLADTQYF.

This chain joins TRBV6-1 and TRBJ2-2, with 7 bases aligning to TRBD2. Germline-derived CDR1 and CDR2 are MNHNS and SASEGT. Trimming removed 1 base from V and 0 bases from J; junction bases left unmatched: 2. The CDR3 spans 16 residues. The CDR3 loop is CASSEGLAANTGELFF. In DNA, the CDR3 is TGTGCCAGCAGTGAAGGGCTAGCGGCGAACACCGGGGAGCTGTTTTTT.

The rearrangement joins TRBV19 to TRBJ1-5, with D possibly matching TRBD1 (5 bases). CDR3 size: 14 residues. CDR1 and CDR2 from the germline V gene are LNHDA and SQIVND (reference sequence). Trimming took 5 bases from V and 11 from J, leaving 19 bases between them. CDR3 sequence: CASSLKSGTLSQHF. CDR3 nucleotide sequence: TGTGCCAGTAGTCTCAAATCCGGGACTTTGTCCCAGCATTTT.

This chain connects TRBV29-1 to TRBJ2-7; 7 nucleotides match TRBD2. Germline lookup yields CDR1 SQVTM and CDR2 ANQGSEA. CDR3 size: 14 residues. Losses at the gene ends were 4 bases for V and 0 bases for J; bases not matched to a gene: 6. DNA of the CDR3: TGCAGCGTTGGGGTGGTAGCGGGCTCCTACGAGCAGTACTTC. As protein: CSVGVVAGSYEQYF.

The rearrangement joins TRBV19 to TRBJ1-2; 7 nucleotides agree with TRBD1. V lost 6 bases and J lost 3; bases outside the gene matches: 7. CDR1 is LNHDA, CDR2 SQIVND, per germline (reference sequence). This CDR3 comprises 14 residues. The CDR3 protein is CASRATGTDYGYTF. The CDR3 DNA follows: TGTGCCAGTAGAGCGACAGGGACGGACTATGGCTACACCTTC.

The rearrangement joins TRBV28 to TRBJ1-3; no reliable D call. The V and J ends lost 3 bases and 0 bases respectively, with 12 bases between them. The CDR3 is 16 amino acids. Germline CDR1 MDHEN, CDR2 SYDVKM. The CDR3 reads CASSFWRSSSGNTIYF. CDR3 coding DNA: TGTGCCAGCAGTTTCTGGAGGTCTTCCTCTGGAAACACCATATATTTT. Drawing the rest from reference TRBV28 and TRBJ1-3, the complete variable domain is DVKVTQSSRYLVKRTGEKVFLECVQDMDHENMFWYRQDPGLGLRLIYFSYDVKMKEKGDIPEGYSVSREKKERFSLILESASTNQTSMYLCASSFWRSSSGNTIYFGEGSWLTVV.

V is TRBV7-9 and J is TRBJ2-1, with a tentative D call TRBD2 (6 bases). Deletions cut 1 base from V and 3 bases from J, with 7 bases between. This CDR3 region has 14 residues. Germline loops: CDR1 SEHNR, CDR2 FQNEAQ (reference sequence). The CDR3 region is CASSLDGSYNEQFF. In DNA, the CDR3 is TGTGCCAGCAGCTTAGACGGGAGCTACAATGAGCAGTTCTTC. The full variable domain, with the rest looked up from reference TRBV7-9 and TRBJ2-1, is DTGVSQNPRHKITKRGQNVTFRCDPISEHNRLYWYRQTLGQGPEFLTYFQNEAQLEKSRLLSDRFSAERPKGSFSTLEIQRTEQGDSAMYLCASSLDGSYNEQFFGPGTRLTVL.

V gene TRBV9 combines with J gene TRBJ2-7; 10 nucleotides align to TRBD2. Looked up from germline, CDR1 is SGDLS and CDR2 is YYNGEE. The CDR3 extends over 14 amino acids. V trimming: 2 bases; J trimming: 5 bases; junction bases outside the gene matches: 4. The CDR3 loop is CASSVTSGSHEQYF. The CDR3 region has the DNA TGTGCCAGCAGCGTGACTAGCGGGTCCCACGAGCAGTACTTC.

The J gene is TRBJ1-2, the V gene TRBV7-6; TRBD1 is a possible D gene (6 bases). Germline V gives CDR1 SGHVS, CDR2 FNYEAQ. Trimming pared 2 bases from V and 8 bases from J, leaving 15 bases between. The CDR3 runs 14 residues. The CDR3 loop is CASSLTRGAFGYTF. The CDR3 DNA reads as TGTGCCAGCAGCTTAACCAGGGGCGCATTCGGCTACACCTTC.

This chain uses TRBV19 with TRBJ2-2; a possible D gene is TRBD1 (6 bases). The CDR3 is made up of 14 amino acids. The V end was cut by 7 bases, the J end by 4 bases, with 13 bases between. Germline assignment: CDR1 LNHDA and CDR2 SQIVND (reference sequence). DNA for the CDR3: TGTGCCAGTACCGGAAGGGGGTCCACCGGGGAGCTGTTTTTT. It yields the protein CASTGRGSTGELFF.

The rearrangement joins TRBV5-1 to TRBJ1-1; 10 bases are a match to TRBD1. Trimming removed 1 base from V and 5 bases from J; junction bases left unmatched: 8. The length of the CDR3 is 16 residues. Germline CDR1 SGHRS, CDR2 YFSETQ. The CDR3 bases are TGCGCCAGCAGCTTGTCGCCGGGACAGGGGCGGACTGAAGCTTTCTTT. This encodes CASSLSPGQGRTEAFF.

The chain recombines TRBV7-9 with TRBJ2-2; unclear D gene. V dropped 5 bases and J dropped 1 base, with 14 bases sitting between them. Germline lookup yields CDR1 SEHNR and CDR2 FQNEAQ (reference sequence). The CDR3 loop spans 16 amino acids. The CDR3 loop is CASSSAYKMNTGELFF. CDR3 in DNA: TGTGCCAGCAGCAGTGCTTACAAGATGAACACCGGGGAGCTGTTTTTT. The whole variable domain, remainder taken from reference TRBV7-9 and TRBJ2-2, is DTGVSQNPRHKITKRGQNVTFRCDPISEHNRLYWYRQTLGQGPEFLTYFQNEAQLEKSRLLSDRFSAERPKGSFSTLEIQRTEQGDSAMYLCASSSAYKMNTGELFFGEGSRLTVL.

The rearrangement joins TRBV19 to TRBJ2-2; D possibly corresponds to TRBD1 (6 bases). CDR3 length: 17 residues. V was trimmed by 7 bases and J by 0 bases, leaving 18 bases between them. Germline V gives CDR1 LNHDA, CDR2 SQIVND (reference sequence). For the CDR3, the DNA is TGTGCCAGTACCTCAAGGGCCGGGACACCGAACACCGGGGAGCTGTTTTTT. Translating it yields CASTSRAGTPNTGELFF. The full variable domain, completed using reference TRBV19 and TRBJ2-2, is DGGITQSPKYLFRKEGQNVTLSCEQNLNHDAMYWYRQDPGQGLRLIYYSQIVNDFQKGDIAEGYSVSREKKESFPLTVTSAQKNPTAFYLCASTSRAGTPNTGELFFGEGSRLTVL.

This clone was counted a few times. The CDR3 spells CASSLSPAGDYEQYF. Written as DNA, the CDR3 is TGTGCCAGCAGCTTGAGCCCAGCGGGGGACTACGAGCAGTACTTC. The V gene is TRBV5-5, the J gene TRBJ2-7; 8 bases match TRBD2. The germline gives CDR1 SGHKS, CDR2 YYEKEE (reference sequence). The CDR3 extends over 15 amino acids. Trimming at V came to 1 base and at J to 3 bases, leaving 6 bases not matched to a gene. The entire variable domain, with the rest obtained from reference TRBV5-5 and TRBJ2-7, is as follows: DAGVTQSPTHLIKTRGQQVTLRCSPISGHKSVSWYQQVLGQGPQFIFQYYEKEERGRGNFPDRFSARQFPNYSSELNVNALLLGDSALYLCASSLSPAGDYEQYFGPGTRLTVT.

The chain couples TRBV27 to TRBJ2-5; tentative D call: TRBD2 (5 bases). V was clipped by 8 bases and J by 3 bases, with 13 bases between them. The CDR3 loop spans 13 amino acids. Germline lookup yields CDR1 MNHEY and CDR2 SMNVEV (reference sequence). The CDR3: CASRGFVKETQYF. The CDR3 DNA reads TGTGCCAGCCGAGGGTTCGTAAAAGAGACCCAGTACTTC.

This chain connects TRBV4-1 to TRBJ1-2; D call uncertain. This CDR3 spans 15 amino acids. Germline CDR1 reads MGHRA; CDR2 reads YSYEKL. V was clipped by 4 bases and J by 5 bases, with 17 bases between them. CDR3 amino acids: CASSLALPLGYGYTF. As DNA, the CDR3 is TGCGCCAGCAGCCTTGCACTTCCCCTAGGTTATGGCTACACCTTC.

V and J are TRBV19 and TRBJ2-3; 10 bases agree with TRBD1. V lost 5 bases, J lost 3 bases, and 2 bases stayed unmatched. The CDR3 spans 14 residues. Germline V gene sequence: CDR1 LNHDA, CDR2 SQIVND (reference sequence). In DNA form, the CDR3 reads TGTGCCAGTAGTGGGGACAGGGGAACAGATACGCAGTATTTT. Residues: CASSGDRGTDTQYF.

The CDR3: CASSWRDQETQYF. The CDR3 nucleotides read TGTGCCAGCAGCTGGAGGGATCAAGAGACCCAGTACTTC. This chain uses TRBV5-4 with TRBJ2-5, with a possible D match to TRBD2 (6 bases). Germline CDR1 SGHNT, CDR2 YYREEE (reference sequence). The CDR3 has 13 residues. V lost 3 bases and J 2 bases, leaving 8 bases between the germline ends. The full variable domain, with the rest looked up from reference TRBV5-4 and TRBJ2-5, is ETGVTQSPTHLIKTRGQQVTLRCSSQSGHNTVSWYQQALGQGPQFIFQYYREEENGRGNFPPRFSGLQFPNYSSELNVNALELDDSALYLCASSWRDQETQYFGPGTRLLVL.

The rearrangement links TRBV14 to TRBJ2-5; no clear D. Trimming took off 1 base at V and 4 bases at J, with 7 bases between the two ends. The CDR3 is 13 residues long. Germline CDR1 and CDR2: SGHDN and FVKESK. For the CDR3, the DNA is TGTGCCAGCAGCCAAGGTTTCGGAGAGACCCAGTACTTC. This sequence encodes CASSQGFGETQYF.

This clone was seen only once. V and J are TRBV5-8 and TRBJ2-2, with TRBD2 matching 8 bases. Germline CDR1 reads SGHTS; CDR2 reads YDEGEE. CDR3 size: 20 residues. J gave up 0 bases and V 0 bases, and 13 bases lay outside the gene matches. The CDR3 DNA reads TGTGCCAGCAGCTTGGCCCCAGTTGCGGGGGGCCCAGCGAACACCGGGGAGCTGTTTTTT. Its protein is CASSLAPVAGGPANTGELFF.

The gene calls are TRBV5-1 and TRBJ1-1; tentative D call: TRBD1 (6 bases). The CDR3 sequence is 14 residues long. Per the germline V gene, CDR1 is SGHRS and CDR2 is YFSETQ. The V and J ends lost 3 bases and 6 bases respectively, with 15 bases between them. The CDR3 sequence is CASSSDLQGSEAFF. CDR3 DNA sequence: TGCGCCAGCAGCTCAGACCTACAGGGCTCTGAAGCTTTCTTT.

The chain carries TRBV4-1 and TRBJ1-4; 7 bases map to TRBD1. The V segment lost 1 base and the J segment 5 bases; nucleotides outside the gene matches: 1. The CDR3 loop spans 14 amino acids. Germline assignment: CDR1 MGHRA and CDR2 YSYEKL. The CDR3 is CASSQVQGNEKLFF. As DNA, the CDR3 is TGCGCCAGCAGCCAAGTACAGGGGAATGAAAAACTGTTTTTT.